The T cell receptor (beta chain) described here comes from a study of T cells in Graves' hyperthyroidism and ophthalmopathy. General study points: Most clonotypes that expanded in the thyroid above 0.001 also showed up in blood.

This clonotype showed up many times. Antigen: not known. Patients between 18 and 65 years old had hyperthyroidism, newly diagnosed and lasting under 2 months. Trimming stripped 6 bases from V and 3 bases from J, with 5 bases between. The CDR3 length is 11 residues. Amplification of TCR beta CDR3 regions used RNA as the template. The HTBI primer set served for first-round RT-PCR of the TCR CDR3. TCRdb used MiXCR to reprocess the multiplex PCR reads, holding one entry per CDR3 protein. This table holds about 710,000 distinct CDR3 sequences, around 15% found once. The chain employs TRBV12-3 or TRBV12-4 and TRBJ1-1; D ambiguous. This clonotype was obtained from a man between 18 and 29 years old with Graves' hyperthyroidism. The material sequenced was blood. CDR3: CASRTYTEAFF. The CDR3 nucleotides are TGTGCCAGCAGGACATACACTGAAGCTTTCTTT.